One T cell receptor (beta chain) is described in this entry. What it binds is unknown. The junction differs from germline at one of its ends, possibly a read error. The sample comes from a study of cytomegalovirus exposure and HLA in healthy donors. In the study overall: Earlier, 100 million or so unique TCR beta sequences were recovered from around 200 million T cells by an analysis. Study-level findings and limits: About 90% or about 30% of the time was how often most TCR beta V segments were productive, according to an earlier analysis. In a later analysis, DRB1 alleles had the most associated TCRs; HLA-C alleles the fewest.

The CDR3 sequence is 17 residues long. Germline assignment: CDR1 SGHNT and CDR2 YYREEE (reference sequence). The PCR made use of 60 Vbeta and 13 Jbeta primers. The method was immunoSEQ multiplex PCR; TCRdb's version includes in-frame clones alone and lacks a portion of them. The data show some 190,000 clones, 80% to 90% seen once. The chain combines TRBV5-4 with TRBJ2-1, with TRBD2 matching over 11 bases. The sequenced sample was PBMCs. The source is a male donor in good health and CMV-seronegative. The CDR3 loop reads CASSLGGTSGTYNEQFF. The CDR3 bases are TGTGCCAGCAGCTTGGGGGGGACTAGCGGAACTTACAATGAGCAATTCTTC.